One T cell receptor beta chain is described in this entry. As yet, its antigen is unknown. The PCR had 60 Vbeta and 13 Jbeta primers. TCRdb's table, derived via immunoSEQ multiplex PCR, lists solely in-frame clones and lacks some. The sample records under 200,000 clones, 73% being singletons. This sample is part of a study of cytomegalovirus exposure and HLA in healthy donors. In the study overall: The Caucasian-associated ancestry cluster held roughly 81% of around 380 genotyped donors. Findings and limits, study-wide: In a later analysis, TCR beta V- and J-gene trimming was associated with a missense DCLRE1C variant. Near-uniform donor sequencing depth was presumed by presence/absence analyses.

The donors were healthy bone marrow donors. V was cut by 0 bases and J by 1 base, with 3 bases left in between. Per the germline V gene, CDR1 is GTSNPN and CDR2 is SVGIG (reference sequence). The CDR3 sequence is 13 residues long. V usage is TRBV30 and J usage is TRBJ2-2; D call uncertain. Source material: PBMCs. This clonotype originated in a woman aged 18-30 years in good health and CMV-seropositive. CDR3 residues: CAWSVRNTGELFF. For the CDR3, the DNA is TGTGCCTGGAGTGTCAGGAACACCGGGGAGCTGTTTTTT. The full variable domain, in which reference TRBV30 and TRBJ2-2 provide the parts outside the CDR3, is SQTIHQWPATLVQPVGSPLSLECTVEGTSNPNLYWYRQAAGRGLQLLFYSVGIGQISSEVPQNLSASRPQDRQFILSSKKLLLSDSGFYLCAWSVRNTGELFFGEGSRLTVL.